What follows describes a single TCR beta chain. CDR3 length equals 12 residues. Germline V gene sequence: CDR1 KGHDR, CDR2 SFDVKD. This record belongs to a study of blood T cells in healthy people across ages. Study at large: T cells yielded about one barcoded beta molecule per two cells through template switching.

Sample-barcoded 5' priming and a J-beta primer mix drove a second PCR of 7 to 11 cycles. Each cDNA molecule was tagged by a template-switch adaptor that had 12 random nucleotides. TCRdb re-analysed the 5' RACE reads in MiXCR, keeping a single row per CDR3 protein. The data contain over 1.5 million distinct CDR3 sequences, roughly 49% of them singletons. The source of this sequence is a woman between 35 and 50 years old in good health. This chain connects TRBV24-1 to TRBJ2-4; 8 nucleotides agree with TRBD1. The tail of the sequence fits TRBJ2-7 better, so the J call may be wrong. The sample was blood. CDR3 nucleotide sequence: TGTGCCACCAGTACGACAGGGGACGAGCAGTACTTC. Its translation: CATSTTGDEQYF.